The clone carrying this T cell receptor (beta chain) was detected ten times or more. Its antigen is unidentified. Trimming left V 1 base short and J 4 bases short, with 14 bases between. Germline loops: CDR1 KGHSY, CDR2 FQNENV. The CDR3 is 15 residues long. It was RNA transcripts that yielded the amplified TCR beta CDR3 regions. Primed by the HTBI set, a first-round RT-PCR was run on the TCR CDR3. TCRdb re-derived calls from the multiplex PCR reads in MiXCR, one entry per CDR3 protein. Among about 510,000 distinct CDR3 sequences listed, less than 15% were seen once. These data belong to a study of T cells in Graves' hyperthyroidism and ophthalmopathy. The study's findings and limits: Most thyroid clonotypes expanded above 0.001 appeared in blood too.

This receptor was taken from a woman aged 35 to 49 with Graves' hyperthyroidism. The chain employs TRBV16 and TRBJ2-7; possibly TRBD2 for D (6 bases). The source material was blood. The CDR3 loop reads CASSQWRDSKYEQYF. CDR3 bases: TGTGCCAGCAGCCAATGGAGGGACTCTAAGTACGAGCAGTACTTC.